This is a list of T cell receptor beta chains from one sample in a study of graft-versus-host responses after intestinal transplantation. The data were produced by immunoSEQ multiplex PCR, yet TCRdb's version contains in-frame clones alone and is incomplete. The sample lists 13,000 to 15,000 clones, roughly 30% occurring once. Sample: alloreactive CD4+ T cells from a mixed lymphocyte reaction culture, taken before intestinal transplant. These receptors came from a human patient who received an intestinal transplant. The CDR3 runs from the conserved cysteine through the conserved F or W. Fields, in order: clone size, J gene, V gene, D gene, CDR3 DNA, CDR3 protein. The D gene is left open where the match is weak. Part of the rows lack a size; the others show once, few, many or a class for expanded clones.

clone_size: -
j_call: TRBJ1-1
v_call: TRBV29-1
d_call: -
cdr3_nt: TGCAGCGTTGAAGATCGGACATTGGGCACTGAAGCTTTCTTT
cdr3_aa: CSVEDRTLGTEAFF

clone_size: few
j_call: TRBJ2-5
v_call: TRBV5-1
d_call: TRBD1
cdr3_nt: TGCGCCAGCAGCCCACGGACAGGGCAAGAGACCCAGTACTTC
cdr3_aa: CASSPRTGQETQYF

clone_size: -
j_call: TRBJ2-7
v_call: TRBV18
d_call: TRBD2
cdr3_nt: TGTGCCAGCTCACCATTTGGGCGGGAGTACGGCGAGCAGTACTTC
cdr3_aa: CASSPFGREYGEQYF

clone_size: medium-sized
j_call: TRBJ2-7
v_call: TRBV28
d_call: -
cdr3_nt: TGTGCCAGCAGTTTAGAGCGGGTCGGGTACGAGCAGTACTTC
cdr3_aa: CASSLERVGYEQYF

clone_size: -
j_call: TRBJ2-7
v_call: TRBV28
d_call: TRBD1
cdr3_nt: TGTGCCAGCACCCCGGACAGGGACGAGCAGTACTTC
cdr3_aa: CASTPDRDEQYF

clone_size: -
j_call: TRBJ2-7
v_call: TRBV6-6
d_call: -
cdr3_nt: TGTGCCAGCAGTTACGGCAGACCCTACGAGCAGTACTTC
cdr3_aa: CASSYGRPYEQYF

clone_size: -
j_call: TRBJ2-7
v_call: TRBV4-3
d_call: -
cdr3_nt: TGCGCCAGCAGCCAAGACCGCCAGCGTGGATACGAGCAGTACTTC
cdr3_aa: CASSQDRQRGYEQYF

clone_size: many
j_call: TRBJ2-1
v_call: TRBV5-1
d_call: TRBD2
cdr3_nt: TGCGCCAGCAGCGCGAATGTAGCGGGAGGGGGGAATGAGCAGTTCTTC
cdr3_aa: CASSANVAGGGNEQFF

clone_size: few
j_call: TRBJ2-3
v_call: TRBV2
d_call: -
cdr3_nt: TGTGCCAGCAGCCTAGTCACAGATACGCAGTATTTT
cdr3_aa: CASSLVTDTQYF

clone_size: -
j_call: TRBJ1-2
v_call: TRBV10-3
d_call: TRBD1
cdr3_nt: TGTGCCATCAGTGAGACTGGACAGGGGTTCTATGGCTACACCTTC
cdr3_aa: CAISETGQGFYGYTF

clone_size: once
j_call: TRBJ2-7
v_call: TRBV19
d_call: TRBD1
cdr3_nt: TGTGCCAGTAGTAAACGACAGGGTGTCCCGAACGAGCAGTACTTC
cdr3_aa: CASSKRQGVPNEQYF

clone_size: few
j_call: TRBJ1-6
v_call: TRBV5-1
d_call: TRBD1
cdr3_nt: TGCGCCAGCAGCTACGACAGGGGTTCCATTTATTCACCCCTCCACTTT
cdr3_aa: CASSYDRGSIYSPLHF

clone_size: few
j_call: TRBJ2-4
v_call: TRBV4-1
d_call: -
cdr3_nt: TGCGCCAGCAGCCAAGATTACAACCGGCAGGGGAACATTCAGTACTTC
cdr3_aa: CASSQDYNRQGNIQYF

clone_size: -
j_call: TRBJ2-7
v_call: TRBV27
d_call: TRBD2
cdr3_nt: TGTGCCAGCAGACAGACCGGGACTAGCGTCTACGAGCAGTACTTC
cdr3_aa: CASRQTGTSVYEQYF

clone_size: few
j_call: TRBJ1-4
v_call: TRBV10-3
d_call: -
cdr3_nt: TGTGCCATCAGGGTTAATGAAAAACTGTTTTTT
cdr3_aa: CAIRVNEKLFF

clone_size: -
j_call: TRBJ2-5
v_call: TRBV11-2
d_call: TRBD2
cdr3_nt: TGTGCCAGCAGCTTAGATCGAGTGACTAGCGGGAGCTGGAGGGGGACCCAGTACTTC
cdr3_aa: CASSLDRVTSGSWRGTQYF

clone_size: few
j_call: TRBJ2-7
v_call: TRBV6-5
d_call: -
cdr3_nt: TGTGCCAGCAGTTACTCGGACCCCAGGGAGTCCTACGAGCAGTACTTC
cdr3_aa: CASSYSDPRESYEQYF

clone_size: once
j_call: TRBJ2-1
v_call: TRBV6-5
d_call: -
cdr3_nt: TGTGCCAGCAGTTTCGACCACGGCGGTGAGCAGTTCTTC
cdr3_aa: CASSFDHGGEQFF

clone_size: -
j_call: TRBJ2-4
v_call: TRBV20-1
d_call: -
cdr3_nt: TGCAGTGCTAAATTAAAAAACATTCAGTACTTC
cdr3_aa: CSAKLKNIQYF

clone_size: medium-sized
j_call: TRBJ2-7
v_call: TRBV5-4
d_call: TRBD2
cdr3_nt: TGTGCCAGCAGCATACTAGCGGAGCCCAGGAGCGAGCAGTACTTC
cdr3_aa: CASSILAEPRSEQYF

clone_size: -
j_call: TRBJ1-4
v_call: TRBV6-1
d_call: -
cdr3_nt: TGTGCCAGCGGCTGGGTACCTAGGACTAATGAAAAACTGTTTTTT
cdr3_aa: CASGWVPRTNEKLFF

clone_size: -
j_call: TRBJ1-1
v_call: TRBV6-6
d_call: TRBD1
cdr3_nt: TGTGCCAGCAGCCACGGACAGGGAAGGAACACTGAAGCTTTCTTT
cdr3_aa: CASSHGQGRNTEAFF

clone_size: -
j_call: TRBJ1-6
v_call: TRBV7-8
d_call: -
cdr3_nt: TGTGCCAGCAGCTTGAGGGTCTCACCCCTCCACTTT
cdr3_aa: CASSLRVSPLHF

clone_size: few
j_call: TRBJ2-5
v_call: TRBV30
d_call: -
cdr3_nt: TGTGCCTGGAGAAGGACCGTCCAAGAGACCCAGTACTTC
cdr3_aa: CAWRRTVQETQYF

clone_size: -
j_call: TRBJ2-3
v_call: TRBV11-2
d_call: TRBD1
cdr3_nt: TGTGCCAGCAGCCCCCGACAGGGGTTCATCGTTGATACGCAGTATTTT
cdr3_aa: CASSPRQGFIVDTQYF

clone_size: -
j_call: TRBJ2-3
v_call: TRBV7-8
d_call: -
cdr3_nt: TGTGCCAGCAGCTTAACGTTGGGGGCAGATACGCAGTATTTT
cdr3_aa: CASSLTLGADTQYF

clone_size: -
j_call: TRBJ2-1
v_call: TRBV7-2
d_call: -
cdr3_nt: TGTGCCAGCAGCTCCAATAACAATGAGCAGTTCTTC
cdr3_aa: CASSSNNNEQFF

clone_size: -
j_call: TRBJ2-7
v_call: TRBV28
d_call: -
cdr3_nt: TGTGCCAGCAGTGGCAAGCCAGGGGACCGCTCCCTCTACGAGCAGTACTTC
cdr3_aa: CASSGKPGDRSLYEQYF

clone_size: -
j_call: TRBJ1-1
v_call: TRBV2
d_call: TRBD1
cdr3_nt: TGTGCCAGCATGGGACAGACGAACACTGAAGCTTTCTTT
cdr3_aa: CASMGQTNTEAFF

clone_size: -
j_call: TRBJ1-4
v_call: TRBV5-1
d_call: -
cdr3_nt: TGCGCCAGCAGCCCTACCGGGGCTGAAAAACTGTTTTTT
cdr3_aa: CASSPTGAEKLFF

clone_size: -
j_call: TRBJ2-1
v_call: TRBV7-8
d_call: -
cdr3_nt: TGTGCCAGCAGCTTAGACGGCACGTGGAATGAGCAGTTCTTC
cdr3_aa: CASSLDGTWNEQFF

clone_size: few
j_call: TRBJ2-3
v_call: TRBV5-1
d_call: -
cdr3_nt: TGCGCCAGCAGCTTGACAGGGCTGCCAGATACGCAGTATTTT
cdr3_aa: CASSLTGLPDTQYF

clone_size: few
j_call: TRBJ2-1
v_call: TRBV2
d_call: TRBD1
cdr3_nt: TGTGCCAGCACCATGGACAGGGTCGGTTACAATGAGCAGTTCTTC
cdr3_aa: CASTMDRVGYNEQFF

clone_size: -
j_call: TRBJ1-2
v_call: TRBV5-8
d_call: TRBD1
cdr3_nt: TGTGCCAGCAGCACCCGACAGGGGAGGGTGAACTATGGCTACACCTTC
cdr3_aa: CASSTRQGRVNYGYTF

clone_size: -
j_call: TRBJ2-3
v_call: TRBV9
d_call: -
cdr3_nt: TGTGCCAGCAGCGTAGTGTCAGCGGCGGTCACAGATACGCAGTATTTT
cdr3_aa: CASSVVSAAVTDTQYF

clone_size: -
j_call: TRBJ2-3
v_call: TRBV27
d_call: -
cdr3_nt: TGTGCCAGCAGTTTGTTAACTAGCACAGATACGCAGTATTTT
cdr3_aa: CASSLLTSTDTQYF

clone_size: -
j_call: TRBJ2-7
v_call: TRBV7-8
d_call: TRBD1
cdr3_nt: TGTGCCAGCAGCTTCAAAACAGGGGGCGAGCAGTACTTC
cdr3_aa: CASSFKTGGEQYF

clone_size: -
j_call: TRBJ2-2
v_call: TRBV5-1
d_call: TRBD2
cdr3_nt: TGCGCCAGCAGCTTACTAGCGGGAGAGGGCACCAGGGAGCTGTTTTTT
cdr3_aa: CASSLLAGEGTRELFF

clone_size: few
j_call: TRBJ1-4
v_call: TRBV28
d_call: TRBD1
cdr3_nt: TGTGCCAGCAGTTTTGGTCAGGGGGGGGGTGAAAAACTGTTTTTT
cdr3_aa: CASSFGQGGGEKLFF

clone_size: -
j_call: TRBJ2-5
v_call: TRBV9
d_call: -
cdr3_nt: TGTGCCAGCAGCGTAGTTGGGGGAGGAGAGACCCAGTACTTC
cdr3_aa: CASSVVGGGETQYF

clone_size: few
j_call: TRBJ1-3
v_call: TRBV6-8
d_call: -
cdr3_nt: TGTGCCAGCAGGCCTACAGGGCGGAATGGAAACACCATATATTTT
cdr3_aa: CASRPTGRNGNTIYF